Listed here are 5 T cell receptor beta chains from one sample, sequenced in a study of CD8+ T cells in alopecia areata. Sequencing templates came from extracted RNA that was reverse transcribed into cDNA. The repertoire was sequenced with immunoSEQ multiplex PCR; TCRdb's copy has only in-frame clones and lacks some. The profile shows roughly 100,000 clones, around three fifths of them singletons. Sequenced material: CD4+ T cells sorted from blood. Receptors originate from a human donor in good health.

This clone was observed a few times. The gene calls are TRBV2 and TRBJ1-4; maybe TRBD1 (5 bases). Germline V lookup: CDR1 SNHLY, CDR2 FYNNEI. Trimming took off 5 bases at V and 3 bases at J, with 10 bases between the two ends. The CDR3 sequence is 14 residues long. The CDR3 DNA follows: TGTGCCAGCAGTAGGGACGTACCTAATGAAAAACTGTTTTTT. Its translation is CASSRDVPNEKLFF.

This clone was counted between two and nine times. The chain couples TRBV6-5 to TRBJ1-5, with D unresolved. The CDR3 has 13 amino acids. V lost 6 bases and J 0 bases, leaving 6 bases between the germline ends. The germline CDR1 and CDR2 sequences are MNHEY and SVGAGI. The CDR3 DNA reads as TGTGCCAGCAGCACTAATAGCAATCAGCCCCAGCATTTT. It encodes CASSTNSNQPQHF.

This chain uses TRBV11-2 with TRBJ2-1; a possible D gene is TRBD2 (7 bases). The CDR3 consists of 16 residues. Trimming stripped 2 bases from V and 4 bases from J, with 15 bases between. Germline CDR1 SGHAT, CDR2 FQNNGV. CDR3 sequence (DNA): TGTGCCAGCAGCTTACTGGCGGGGGCATTATACAATGAGCAGTTCTTC. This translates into CASSLLAGALYNEQFF.

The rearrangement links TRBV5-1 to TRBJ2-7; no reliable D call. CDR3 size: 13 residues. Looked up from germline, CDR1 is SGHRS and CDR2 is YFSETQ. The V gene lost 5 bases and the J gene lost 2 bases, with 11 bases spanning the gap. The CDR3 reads CASRGQTAYEQYF. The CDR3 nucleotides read TGCGCCAGCAGAGGGCAGACCGCCTACGAGCAGTACTTC.

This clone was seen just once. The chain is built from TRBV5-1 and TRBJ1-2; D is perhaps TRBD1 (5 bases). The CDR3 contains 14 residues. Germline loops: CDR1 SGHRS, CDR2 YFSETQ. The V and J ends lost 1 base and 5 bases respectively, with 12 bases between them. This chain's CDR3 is CASSLLGTAYGYTF. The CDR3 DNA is TGCGCCAGCAGCTTGTTGGGGACGGCTTATGGCTACACCTTC.